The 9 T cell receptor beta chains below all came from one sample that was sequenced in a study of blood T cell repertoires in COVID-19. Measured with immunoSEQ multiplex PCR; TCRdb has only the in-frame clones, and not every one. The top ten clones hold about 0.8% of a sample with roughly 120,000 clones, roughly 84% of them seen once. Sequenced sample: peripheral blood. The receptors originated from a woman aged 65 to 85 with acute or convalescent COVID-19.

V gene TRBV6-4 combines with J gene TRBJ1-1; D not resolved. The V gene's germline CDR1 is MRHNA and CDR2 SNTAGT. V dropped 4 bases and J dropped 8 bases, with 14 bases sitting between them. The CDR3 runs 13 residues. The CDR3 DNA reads TGTGCCAGCAGTGCCGGACGGGGAAGGGAAGCTTTCTTT. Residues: CASSAGRGREAFF.

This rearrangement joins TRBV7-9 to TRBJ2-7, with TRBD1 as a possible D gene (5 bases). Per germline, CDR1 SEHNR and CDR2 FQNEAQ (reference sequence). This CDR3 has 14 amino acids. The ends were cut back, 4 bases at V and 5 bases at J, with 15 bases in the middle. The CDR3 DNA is TGTGCCAGCAGCTCTTTCCAGGGCGTCGACGAGCAGTACTTC. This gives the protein CASSSFQGVDEQYF.

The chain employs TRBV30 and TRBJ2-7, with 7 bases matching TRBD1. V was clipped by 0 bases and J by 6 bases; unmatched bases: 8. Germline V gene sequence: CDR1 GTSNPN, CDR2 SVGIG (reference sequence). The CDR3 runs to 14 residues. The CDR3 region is CAWSVGGKVSEQYF. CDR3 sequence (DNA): TGTGCCTGGAGTGTAGGGGGCAAGGTCTCCGAGCAGTACTTC.

The CDR3 coding sequence is TGTGCCACTAGTAGGGGGAACCAAGAGACCCAGTACTTC. This gives the protein CATSRGNQETQYF. The chain has TRBV11-2 and TRBJ2-5, with D possibly TRBD1 on 6 matching bases. This CDR3 is built from 13 residues. Germline CDR1 and CDR2: SGHAT and FQNNGV. Trimming cost V 10 bases and J 0 bases, with 12 bases left between them.

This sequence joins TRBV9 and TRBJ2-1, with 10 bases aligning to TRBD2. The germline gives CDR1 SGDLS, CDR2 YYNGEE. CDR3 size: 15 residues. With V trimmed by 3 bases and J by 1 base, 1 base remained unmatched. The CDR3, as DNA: TGTGCCAGCAGCGAGCGGGGGGGATCCTACAATGAGCAGTTCTTC. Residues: CASSERGGSYNEQFF. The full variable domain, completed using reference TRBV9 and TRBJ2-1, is DSGVTQTPKHLITATGQRVTLRCSPRSGDLSVYWYQQSLDQGLQFLIQYYNGEERAKGNILERFSAQQFPDLHSELNLSSLELGDSALYFCASSERGGSYNEQFFGPGTRLTVL.

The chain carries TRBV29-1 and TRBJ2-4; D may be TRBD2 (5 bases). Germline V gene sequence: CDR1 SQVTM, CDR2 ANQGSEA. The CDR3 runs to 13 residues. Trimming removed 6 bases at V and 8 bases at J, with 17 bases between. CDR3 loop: CSVRGPTGDIQYF. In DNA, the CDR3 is TGCAGCGTGAGAGGGCCTACCGGGGACATTCAGTACTTC.

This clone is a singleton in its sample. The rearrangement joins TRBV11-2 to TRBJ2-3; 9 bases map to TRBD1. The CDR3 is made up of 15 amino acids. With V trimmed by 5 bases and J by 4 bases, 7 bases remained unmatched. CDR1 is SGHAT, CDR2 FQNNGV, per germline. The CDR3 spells CASSPGQGIADTQYF. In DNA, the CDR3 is TGTGCCAGCAGCCCCGGACAGGGGATCGCAGATACGCAGTATTTT. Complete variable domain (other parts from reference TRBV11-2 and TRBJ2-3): EAGVAQSPRYKIIEKRQSVAFWCNPISGHATLYWYQQILGQGPKLLIQFQNNGVVDDSQLPKDRFSAERLKGVDSTLKIQPAKLEDSAVYLCASSPGQGIADTQYFGPGTRLTVL.

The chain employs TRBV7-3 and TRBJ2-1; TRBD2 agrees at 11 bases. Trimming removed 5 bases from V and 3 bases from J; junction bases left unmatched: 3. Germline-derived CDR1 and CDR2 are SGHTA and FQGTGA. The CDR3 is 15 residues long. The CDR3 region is CASSRGLAVYNEQFF. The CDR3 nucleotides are TGTGCCAGCAGCAGGGGACTAGCGGTCTACAATGAGCAGTTCTTC.

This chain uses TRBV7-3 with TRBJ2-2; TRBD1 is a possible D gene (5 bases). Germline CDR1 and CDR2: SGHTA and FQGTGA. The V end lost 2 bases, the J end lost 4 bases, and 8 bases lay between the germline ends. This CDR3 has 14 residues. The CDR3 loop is CASSLDSPTGELFF. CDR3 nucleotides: TGTGCCAGCAGCTTAGACAGCCCCACCGGGGAGCTGTTTTTT.